The 26 T cell receptor beta chains given below trace back to one sample, sequenced in a study of T cells in Graves' hyperthyroidism and ophthalmopathy. Amplified TCR beta CDR3 regions derived from RNA transcripts. The primer set for the first-round RT-PCR of the TCR CDR3 was HTBI. TCRdb re-called the multiplex PCR reads with MiXCR, one entry per CDR3 protein. The sample lists just over 550,000 distinct CDR3 sequences; 35% to 55% were seen once. The sample comprised peripheral blood or thyroid tissue (not recorded which). The receptors stem from a woman between 18 and 29 years old with Graves' hyperthyroidism.

This chain connects TRBV15 to TRBJ1-2; unclear D gene. Between the trimmed V and J ends, which lost 3 bases and 9 bases, there was a span of 17 bases. The CDR3 totals 14 residues. CDR1 is LNHNV and CDR2 is YYDKDF in the germline V gene (reference sequence). CDR3: CATSRGGGAGSYTF. In DNA, the CDR3 is TGTGCCACCAGCAGGGGAGGAGGAGCCGGGAGCTACACCTTC.

The gene calls are TRBV19 and TRBJ2-5, with TRBD2 as a possible D gene (5 bases). The CDR3 runs to 14 residues. V was trimmed by 1 base and J by 3 bases, leaving 9 bases between them. Germline CDR1 and CDR2: LNHDA and SQIVND (reference sequence). The CDR3 sequence: CASSIVGSKETQYF. Written as DNA, the CDR3 is TGTGCCAGTAGTATAGTGGGGAGCAAAGAGACCCAGTACTTC.

This clonotype was seen ten or more times. J is TRBJ1-2 and V is TRBV7-2; no clear D. This CDR3 region has 13 residues. CDR1 is SGHTA, CDR2 FQGNSA, per germline. Between the trimmed V and J ends, which lost 2 bases and 2 bases, there was a span of 6 bases. This chain's CDR3 is CASSLPSNYGYTF. For the CDR3, the DNA is TGTGCCAGCAGCTTACCGTCGAACTATGGCTACACCTTC.

The rearrangement joins TRBV10-3 to TRBJ1-6, with D possibly TRBD1 on 6 matching bases. Trimming shortened V by 6 bases and J by 9 bases, and 12 bases separated the two germline ends. The CDR3 covers 13 residues. Germline assignment: CDR1 ENHRY and CDR2 SYGVKD. CDR3 protein: CAIRSGHLSPLHF. The DNA for the CDR3 is TGTGCCATCAGATCGGGACATCTTTCACCCCTCCACTTT.

The V call is TRBV2, the J call TRBJ1-5; D is ambiguous. Germline-derived CDR1 and CDR2 are SNHLY and FYNNEI. Trimming removed 6 bases at V and 4 bases at J, with 13 bases between. The CDR3 runs to 14 residues. The CDR3 loop is CASRVGVGNQPQHF. The CDR3 nucleotides read TGTGCCAGCAGGGTTGGGGTGGGGAATCAGCCCCAGCATTTT. The entire variable domain, with the rest obtained from reference TRBV2 and TRBJ1-5, is as follows: EPEVTQTPSHQVTQMGQEVILRCVPISNHLYFYWYRQILGQKVEFLVSFYNNEISEKSEIFDDQFSVERPDGSNFTLKIRSTKLEDSAMYFCASRVGVGNQPQHFGDGTRLSIL.

The chain employs TRBV29-1 and TRBJ2-5; D tentatively fits TRBD1 or TRBD2 (6 bases each). Germline-derived CDR1 and CDR2 are SQVTM and ANQGSEA. This CDR3 comprises 14 residues. The V end was cut by 8 bases, the J end by 4 bases, with 20 bases between. The CDR3 bases are TGCAGCACCAGGTCGGAGGGGGACCCAGAGACCCAGTACTTC. It is translated as CSTRSEGDPETQYF.

The genes are TRBV24-1 and TRBJ1-2; D is perhaps TRBD1 (6 bases). The CDR3 is made up of 14 amino acids. Trimming took 10 bases from V and 5 from J, leaving 19 bases between them. CDR1 is KGHDR, CDR2 SFDVKD, per germline. The CDR3 loop is CATDGGGPAYGYTF. CDR3 coding DNA: TGTGCCACAGACGGGGGGGGCCCTGCATATGGCTACACCTTC.

The gene calls are TRBV7-9 and TRBJ1-1, with 8 bases lining up with TRBD1. V lost 5 bases and J lost 0; bases outside the gene matches: 11. This CDR3 is built from 17 residues. Germline CDR1 reads SEHNR; CDR2 reads FQNEAQ (reference sequence). Here the CDR3 reads CASSKEDRVRLNTEAFF. Written as DNA, the CDR3 is TGTGCCAGCAGCAAAGAGGACAGGGTGCGTTTGAACACTGAAGCTTTCTTT.

This rearrangement joins TRBV24-1 to TRBJ2-5, with D perhaps TRBD1 or TRBD2 (5 bases each). V was cut by 5 bases and J by 7 bases, with 16 bases left in between. Germline V gene data show CDR1 as KGHDR and CDR2 as SFDVKD. The CDR3 consists of 14 residues. CDR3 sequence (DNA): TGTGCCACCAGTGCTATGGGACGCGGCGGGACCCAGTACTTC. Its translation is CATSAMGRGGTQYF.

This clonotype has at least ten counts. The rearrangement uses TRBV15 and TRBJ2-2; TRBD1 matches at 10 bases. CDR1 is LNHNV, CDR2 YYDKDF, per germline (reference sequence). CDR3 length equals 15 residues. V shed 1 base and J 7 bases; nucleotides not matched to a gene: 3. The CDR3 DNA follows: TGTGCCACCAGCAGAGCCGGGACAGGGGTCGGGGAGCTGTTTTTT. Residues: CATSRAGTGVGELFF.

On this clonotype: A read error may explain this, as a much larger clone is one base away. This chain links TRBV2 with TRBJ1-4; D gene ambiguous. This CDR3 region has 14 residues. Germline V gives CDR1 SNHLY, CDR2 FYNNEI. The CDR3 coding sequence is TGTGCCAGCAGGGAAGCGGTTAAGAATGAAAAACTGTTTTTT. Protein product: CASREAVKNEKLFF.

The chain has TRBV29-1 and TRBJ1-5; TRBD1 matches 8 bases. The CDR3 has 14 amino acids. Germline V CDR1 and CDR2: SQVTM, ANQGSEA. J was trimmed by 3 bases and V by 8 bases; bases with no gene match: 9. Written as DNA, the CDR3 is TGCAGCAGTCCCGGACAGGGATACAATCAGCCCCAGCATTTT. Amino acid sequence: CSSPGQGYNQPQHF.

For this clonotype: This may be a read error: a much more frequent sequence differs by one nucleotide. DNA for the CDR3: TGTGCCAGCAGCCTAAGGGGAGACTATGGCTACATCTTC. Protein product: CASSLRGDYGYIF. The chain has TRBV2 and TRBJ1-2; a possible D gene is TRBD1 (5 bases). In germline, CDR1 is SNHLY, CDR2 FYNNEI. There are 13 residues in the CDR3.

This clonotype was seen only once. V is TRBV5-1 and J is TRBJ2-2; D is ambiguous. Trimming removed 0 bases from V and 11 bases from J, with 11 bases in between. Germline CDR1 SGHRS, CDR2 YFSETQ. The CDR3 length is 13 residues. The CDR3 nucleotides read TGCGCCAGCAGCTTGGCGGTACTCGGCGAGCTGTTTTTT. This translates into CASSLAVLGELFF.

DNA for the CDR3: TGTGCCAGCAGAGCTAGCGGGAGCTCTGGAAACACCATATATTTT. This codes for CASRASGSSGNTIYF. The chain carries TRBV2 and TRBJ1-3; no firm D call. CDR3 length equals 15 residues. V was cut by 6 bases and J by 0 bases, with 12 bases left in between. Germline CDR1 and CDR2: SNHLY and FYNNEI.

This clonotype was recorded at least ten times. The V call is TRBV24-1, the J call TRBJ2-2; TRBD1 agrees at 7 bases. V shed 4 bases and J 5 bases; nucleotides not matched to a gene: 6. CDR3 size: 15 residues. CDR1 is KGHDR and CDR2 is SFDVKD in the germline V gene. CDR3 sequence (DNA): TGTGCCACCAGTGACCCGGGCAGGGGGACCGGGGAGCTGTTTTTT. Translating it yields CATSDPGRGTGELFF.

The chain uses TRBV5-5 and TRBJ1-4; 9 nucleotides line up with TRBD1. V was clipped by 0 bases and J by 7 bases; unmatched bases: 4. The germline CDR1 and CDR2 sequences are SGHKS and YYEKEE (reference sequence). The CDR3 extends over 15 amino acids. CDR3 nucleotides: TGTGCCAGCAGCTTGGCGACAGGGGGACGTGAAAAACTGTTTTTT. Translation gives CASSLATGGREKLFF.

The rearrangement uses TRBV25-1 and TRBJ1-2; tentatively, D is TRBD1 (6 bases). Germline loops: CDR1 MGHDK, CDR2 SYGVNS. There are 10 residues in the CDR3. V lost 8 bases, J lost 10 bases, and 11 bases lay in between. The CDR3 is CASSTGHYTF. Written as DNA, the CDR3 is TGTGCCAGCTCCACAGGGCACTACACCTTC.

This clonotype was detected only once. V usage is TRBV25-1 and J usage is TRBJ1-1; unclear D gene. This CDR3 spans 15 amino acids. V gave up 5 bases and J gave up 0 bases, with 13 bases separating them. Germline values: CDR1 MGHDK, CDR2 SYGVNS. The CDR3 reads CASSILGVMNTEAFF. CDR3 coding DNA: TGTGCCAGCAGTATCCTCGGGGTCATGAACACTGAAGCTTTCTTT.

This chain connects TRBV25-1 to TRBJ2-5; D may be TRBD2 (6 bases). Trimming took off 1 base at V and 5 bases at J, with 8 bases between the two ends. Germline V gene data show CDR1 as MGHDK and CDR2 as SYGVNS. The CDR3 runs to 13 residues. The DNA for the CDR3 is TGTGCCAGCAGTGAATTTGGGAGGGAGACCCAGTACTTC. Translated, it gives CASSEFGRETQYF.

This clonotype has a count of ten or more. The chain carries TRBV24-1 and TRBJ2-2; perhaps TRBD1 as D (7 bases). The ends were cut back, 1 base at V and 4 bases at J, with 15 bases in the middle. This CDR3 region has 17 residues. Germline lookup yields CDR1 KGHDR and CDR2 SFDVKD. This CDR3 reads CATSDFSTGRSTGELFF. The CDR3 DNA reads as TGTGCCACCAGTGATTTTTCGACAGGGAGGAGCACCGGGGAGCTGTTTTTT.

This clonotype appeared a few times. The rearrangement joins TRBV5-1 to TRBJ1-2, with D unclear. The CDR3 spans 14 residues. V was trimmed by 5 bases and J by 0 bases, leaving 11 bases between them. From germline, CDR1 is SGHRS and CDR2 YFSETQ. Written as DNA, the CDR3 is TGCGCCAGCAGGTGGCAGACCTCTAACTATGGCTACACCTTC. It yields the protein CASRWQTSNYGYTF.

This clonotype turned up a few times. The chain uses TRBV6-1 and TRBJ1-5; maybe TRBD1 (5 bases). The ends were cut back, 6 bases at V and 3 bases at J, with 9 bases in the middle. This CDR3 is built from 13 residues. From germline, CDR1 is MNHNS and CDR2 SASEGT. The chain's CDR3 is CASRRGYNQPQHF. Here the CDR3 DNA reads TGTGCCAGCAGGCGGGGCTACAATCAGCCCCAGCATTTT.

There are many counts of this clonotype. The chain is built from TRBV7-8 and TRBJ1-1, with no clear D. V was cut by 5 bases and J by 10 bases, with 14 bases left in between. The germline CDR1 and CDR2 sequences are SGHVS and FQNEAQ. The CDR3 loop spans 12 amino acids. The CDR3 DNA follows: TGTGCCAGCAGCCCCAACGGAGCAAGAGCTTTCTTT. Its translation is CASSPNGARAFF.

The V and J genes are TRBV2 and TRBJ1-5, with TRBD1 matching 7 bases. The CDR3 length is 15 residues. After removal of 6 bases from V and 3 bases from J, the junction contained 8 bases not matched to a gene. In germline, CDR1 is SNHLY, CDR2 FYNNEI. The CDR3 is CASSSRQGDNQPQHF. The CDR3 DNA is TGTGCCAGCAGCAGTAGACAGGGCGACAATCAGCCCCAGCATTTT.

As regards this clonotype: A read error may account for a junction end that differs from germline. The rearrangement links TRBV7-9 to TRBJ2-5; TRBD2 agrees at 11 bases. This CDR3 has 14 amino acids. From germline, CDR1 is SEHNR and CDR2 FQNEAQ (reference sequence). CDR3 protein: CASSLAGGLGTQYF. CDR3 sequence (DNA): TGTGCCAGCAGTTTAGCGGGAGGGCTTGGGACCCAGTACTTC. The complete variable domain, with remaining parts taken from reference TRBV7-9 and TRBJ2-5, reads DTGVSQNPRHKITKRGQNVTFRCDPISEHNRLYWYRQTLGQGPEFLTYFQNEAQLEKSRLLSDRFSAERPKGSFSTLEIQRTEQGDSAMYLCASSLAGGLGTQYFGPGTRLLVL.